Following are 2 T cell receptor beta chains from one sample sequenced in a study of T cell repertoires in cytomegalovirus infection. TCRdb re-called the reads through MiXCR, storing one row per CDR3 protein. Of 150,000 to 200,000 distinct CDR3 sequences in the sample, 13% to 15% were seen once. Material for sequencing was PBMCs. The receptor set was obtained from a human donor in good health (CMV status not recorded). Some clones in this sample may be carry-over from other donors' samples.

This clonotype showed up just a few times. CDR3 in amino acids: CASSPTARGQGQPQHF. In DNA form, the CDR3 reads TGTGCCAGTAGTCCCACGGCGAGGGGACAGGGGCAGCCCCAGCATTTT. The chain links TRBV19 to TRBJ1-5, with TRBD1 identical over 10 bases. Unmatched junction bases numbered 11, after V lost 5 bases and J lost 7 bases. CDR3 length: 16 amino acids. Per germline, CDR1 LNHDA and CDR2 SQIVND (reference sequence). The full variable domain, rest sourced from reference TRBV19 and TRBJ1-5, is DGGITQSPKYLFRKEGQNVTLSCEQNLNHDAMYWYRQDPGQGLRLIYYSQIVNDFQKGDIAEGYSVSREKKESFPLTVTSAQKNPTAFYLCASSPTARGQGQPQHFGDGTRLSIL.

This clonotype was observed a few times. CDR3 amino acids: CASSNRAKGYNEQFF. CDR3 coding DNA: TGTGCCAGCAGTAACAGGGCAAAGGGGTACAATGAGCAGTTCTTC. V usage is TRBV28 and J usage is TRBJ2-1; a weak D match, TRBD1 (6 bases). The CDR3 is made up of 15 amino acids. CDR1 is MDHEN and CDR2 is SYDVKM in the germline V gene. V dropped 5 bases and J dropped 4 bases, with 15 bases sitting between them.